This entry lists 30 T cell receptor beta chains sequenced from one sample in a study of shared clonotypes between healthy human individuals. Using immunoSEQ multiplex PCR, the repertoire was profiled, and TCRdb retains in-frame clones only, with some absent. The sample has 1,100,000 or so clones, about four fifths seen once. Specimen: memory CD4+ T cells from PBMCs. Regarding subset: CD45RA-negative fraction. The source of these receptors is a man between 18 and 35 years old in good health. Some clones in this sample may be carry-over from other donors' samples.

The chain uses TRBV27 and TRBJ2-2, with no clear D. From germline, CDR1 is MNHEY and CDR2 SMNVEV (reference sequence). Trimming cost V 4 bases and J 2 bases, with 11 bases left between them. The CDR3 is 15 residues long. CDR3 residues: CASSSPPGNTGELFF. DNA of the CDR3: TGTGCCAGCAGTTCCCCCCCCGGTAACACCGGGGAGCTGTTTTTT.

This chain uses TRBV7-6 with TRBJ2-3; 15 bases agree with TRBD2. J was trimmed by 5 bases and V by 5 bases; bases with no gene match: 5. The CDR3 extends over 16 amino acids. Germline CDR1 and CDR2: SGHVS and FNYEAQ. CDR3 region: CASSQGLAGGQDTQYF. The CDR3 DNA reads as TGTGCCAGCAGCCAGGGACTAGCGGGAGGTCAAGATACGCAGTATTTT.

The genes are TRBV21-1 and TRBJ2-3. TRBV21-1 is a listed pseudogene. This CDR3 has 16 amino acids. This CDR3 reads CASSKVGAGPTDTQYF. As DNA, the CDR3 is TGTGCCAGCAGCAAAGTCGGGGCAGGCCCCACAGATACGCAGTATTTT.

V usage is TRBV29-1 and J usage is TRBJ1-1, with D unclear. The CDR3 runs to 11 residues. Germline assignment: CDR1 SQVTM and CDR2 ANQGSEA. Deletions cut 6 bases from V and 1 base from J, with 6 bases between. In nucleotides, the CDR3 is TGCAGCGTGCGGGGGAACACTGAAGCTTTCTTT. This encodes CSVRGNTEAFF.

This chain connects TRBV18 to TRBJ1-2, with D possibly matching TRBD1 (5 bases). This CDR3 contains 18 residues. Trimming took 6 bases from V and 1 from J, leaving 24 bases between them. The V gene's germline CDR1 is KGHSH and CDR2 LQKENI. The CDR3 nucleotides are TGTGCCAGCTCCCCTATGGCGGGACCCTTTCCTGGTAACTATGGCTACACCTTC. Translation: CASSPMAGPFPGNYGYTF.

V gene TRBV9 combines with J gene TRBJ2-2; D not resolved. Per germline, CDR1 SGDLS and CDR2 YYNGEE. V lost 6 bases and J lost 2, with 14 bases in between. The CDR3 is made up of 15 amino acids. CDR3 loop: CASNAFSRNTGELFF. The CDR3 DNA follows: TGTGCCAGCAACGCTTTTAGCAGAAACACCGGGGAGCTGTTTTTT.

The genes are TRBV13 and TRBJ2-5; D not certain. V shed 6 bases and J shed 1 base, with 12 bases lying between them. This CDR3 spans 14 amino acids. The germline gives CDR1 PRHDT, CDR2 FYEKMQ (reference sequence). The DNA of the CDR3 is TGTGCCAGCAGTGTCGGACGACTCCAAGAGACCCAGTACTTC. It specifies CASSVGRLQETQYF.

The chain carries TRBV18 and TRBJ1-2, with 7 positions matching TRBD1. Germline CDR1 KGHSH, CDR2 LQKENI. Germline trimming cut 1 base from V and 6 bases from J; bases unmatched to any gene: 5. The CDR3 consists of 14 residues. The CDR3 sequence: CASSPQGAGDGYTF. CDR3 nucleotide sequence: TGTGCCAGCTCACCACAGGGGGCAGGCGATGGCTACACCTTC.

A few counts support this clone. The chain recombines TRBV19 with TRBJ1-1; the match to TRBD1 covers 8 bases. V trimming: 5 bases; J trimming: 5 bases; junction bases outside the gene matches: 7. The CDR3 consists of 14 residues. In germline, CDR1 is LNHDA, CDR2 SQIVND (reference sequence). The CDR3, as DNA: TGTGCCAGTAGTGTCGGACAGGGAAGGACTGAAGCTTTCTTT. Translation gives CASSVGQGRTEAFF.

The count of this clone is one. The chain joins TRBV19 to TRBJ2-7, with 7 positions matching TRBD1. The CDR3 runs 14 residues. With V trimmed by 5 bases and J by 2 bases, 6 bases remained unmatched. Germline V gene lookup returns CDR1 LNHDA and CDR2 SQIVND (reference sequence). CDR3: CASSPTGSTYEQYF. The CDR3 region has the DNA TGTGCCAGTAGTCCGACAGGGTCTACCTACGAGCAGTACTTC. The variable domain in full, with the rest retrieved from reference TRBV19 and TRBJ2-7, is DGGITQSPKYLFRKEGQNVTLSCEQNLNHDAMYWYRQDPGQGLRLIYYSQIVNDFQKGDIAEGYSVSREKKESFPLTVTSAQKNPTAFYLCASSPTGSTYEQYFGPGTRLTVT.

The rearrangement joins TRBV5-4 to TRBJ2-7, with a tentative D call TRBD1 (5 bases). Germline-derived CDR1 and CDR2 are SGHNT and YYREEE (reference sequence). Trimming took 2 bases from V and 6 from J, leaving 18 bases between them. The CDR3 is made up of 15 amino acids. In nucleotides, the CDR3 is TGTGCCAGCAGCTTTAGTATAGGGGCTAATTCCGAGCAGTACTTC. It translates to CASSFSIGANSEQYF.

The CDR3 coding sequence is TGTGCCAGCAGTTTATATGGGTTGGGCTATGGCTACACCTTC. Its translation: CASSLYGLGYGYTF. The J gene is TRBJ1-2, the V gene TRBV28; D not certain. The germline V and J ends were trimmed by 1 base and 4 bases, with 10 bases remaining between them. Germline-derived CDR1 and CDR2 are MDHEN and SYDVKM. The CDR3 sequence is 14 residues long.

The V call is TRBV4-1, the J call TRBJ1-2; TRBD1 matches at 9 bases. With V trimmed by 1 base and J by 2 bases, 2 bases remained unmatched. The CDR3 extends over 15 amino acids. CDR1 is MGHRA and CDR2 is YSYEKL in the germline V gene. The CDR3 loop reads CASSQVTGGNYGYTF. The CDR3 DNA sequence: TGCGCCAGCAGCCAAGTCACAGGGGGCAACTATGGCTACACCTTC.

V gene TRBV5-1 combines with J gene TRBJ1-4; TRBD1 matches 7 bases. Germline V gene data show CDR1 as SGHRS and CDR2 as YFSETQ. The CDR3 covers 15 residues. V gave up 3 bases and J gave up 5 bases; unmatched junction bases: 7. CDR3 in amino acids: CASSWRTGSNEKLFF. CDR3 coding DNA: TGCGCCAGCAGCTGGAGGACAGGTAGCAATGAAAAACTGTTTTTT.

This clone was picked up one time. The chain has TRBV18 and TRBJ2-7, with D perhaps TRBD2 (6 bases). Trimming pared 0 bases from V and 4 bases from J, leaving 16 bases between. CDR3 length: 16 residues. Germline assignment: CDR1 KGHSH and CDR2 LQKENI. CDR3 sequence: CASSPPKAGTGYEQYF. The CDR3 DNA is TGTGCCAGCTCACCACCTAAGGCGGGAACGGGGTACGAGCAGTACTTC.

The chain couples TRBV7-9 to TRBJ1-5; possible D gene TRBD1, 5 bases. CDR1 and CDR2 from the germline V gene are SEHNR and FQNEAQ (reference sequence). Trimming took 5 bases from V and 4 from J, leaving 9 bases between them. The CDR3 is 13 amino acids. Here the CDR3 DNA reads TGTGCCAGCAGCCAAGGGACTAATCAGCCCCAGCATTTT. Translating gives CASSQGTNQPQHF. Combining the CDR3 with reference TRBV7-9 and TRBJ1-5 gives the whole variable domain DTGVSQNPRHKITKRGQNVTFRCDPISEHNRLYWYRQTLGQGPEFLTYFQNEAQLEKSRLLSDRFSAERPKGSFSTLEIQRTEQGDSAMYLCASSQGTNQPQHFGDGTRLSIL.

V gene TRBV29-1 combines with J gene TRBJ2-7; 12 bases are shared with TRBD2. CDR1 and CDR2 from the germline V gene are SQVTM and ANQGSEA. The V and J ends lost 0 bases and 4 bases, in that order; junction bases with no gene match: 7. The CDR3 has 16 amino acids. The CDR3 loop is CSVEDLTSGGLYEQYF. The CDR3 nucleotides read TGCAGCGTTGAAGACCTGACTAGCGGGGGACTTTACGAGCAGTACTTC.

This chain joins TRBV27 and TRBJ2-3, with 9 bases identical to TRBD2. CDR1 is MNHEY, CDR2 SMNVEV, per germline (reference sequence). The CDR3 is 14 residues long. V trimming: 8 bases; J trimming: 5 bases; junction bases outside the gene matches: 8. In DNA, the CDR3 is TGTGCCAGCCGAAGACTAGCGGCGCAAGATACGCAGTATTTT. This encodes CASRRLAAQDTQYF.

DNA of the CDR3: TGTGCCAGCAGCCACAGGGCCTATGGCTACACCTTC. It specifies CASSHRAYGYTF. V gene TRBV14 combines with J gene TRBJ1-2; possible D gene TRBD1, 5 bases. This CDR3 has 12 amino acids. V was pared by 3 bases and J by 4 bases, with 6 bases between. Looked up from germline, CDR1 is SGHDN and CDR2 is FVKESK.

The V call is TRBV14, the J call TRBJ1-2; no definite D call. The CDR3 contains 13 residues. Germline assignment: CDR1 SGHDN and CDR2 FVKESK. V was clipped by 1 base and J by 3 bases, with 6 bases between them. The DNA for the CDR3 is TGTGCCAGCAGCCAAGCCACTTACTATGGCTACACCTTC. It yields the protein CASSQATYYGYTF. Together with reference TRBV14 and TRBJ1-2, the CDR3 gives the full variable domain: EAGVTQFPSHSVIEKGQTVTLRCDPISGHDNLYWYRRVMGKEIKFLLHFVKESKQDESGMPNNRFLAERTGGTYSTLKVQPAELEDSGVYFCASSQATYYGYTFGSGTRLTVV.

This chain connects TRBV5-1 to TRBJ2-7; the match to TRBD1 covers 8 bases. Germline trimming cut 0 bases from V and 3 bases from J; bases unmatched to any gene: 5. CDR3 length: 15 residues. Looked up from germline, CDR1 is SGHRS and CDR2 is YFSETQ. CDR3 DNA sequence: TGCGCCAGCAGCTTGGGGGGACAGGCCAACTACGAGCAGTACTTC. Its protein product is CASSLGGQANYEQYF.

This chain joins TRBV28 and TRBJ1-2, with 11 bases aligning to TRBD1. With 3 bases clipped from V and 5 bases from J, the junction kept 2 bases outside the gene matches. The CDR3 is made up of 14 amino acids. CDR1 and CDR2 (germline): MDHEN, SYDVKM. The CDR3 nucleotides are TGTGCCAGCAGTTTCGGGACAGGGGGGTATGGCTACACCTTC. This translates into CASSFGTGGYGYTF.

The chain employs TRBV6-4 and TRBJ2-2; the match to TRBD1 covers 9 bases. The CDR3 extends over 14 amino acids. Germline-derived CDR1 and CDR2 are MRHNA and SNTAGT. After removal of 6 bases from V and 4 bases from J, the junction contained 3 bases not matched to a gene. For the CDR3, the DNA is TGTGCCAGCAGAGACAGGGGGACCACCGGGGAGCTGTTTTTT. The encoded protein is CASRDRGTTGELFF.

This clone was seen just once. The chain carries TRBV6-1 and TRBJ2-7, with D possibly being TRBD1 or TRBD2 (5 bases each). The CDR3 is 14 amino acids. Trimming took 6 bases from V and 1 from J, leaving 13 bases between them. Germline V lookup: CDR1 MNHNS, CDR2 SASEGT. CDR3 nucleotides: TGTGCCAGCAGCCCTTGGGGGAGTTCCTACGAGCAGTACTTC. This codes for CASSPWGSSYEQYF.

This clone has a handful of counts. This sequence joins TRBV2 and TRBJ1-2, with TRBD1 matching 7 bases. This CDR3 is 14 amino acids long. Trimming cost V 11 bases and J 0 bases; bases outside gene matches: 9. CDR1 SNHLY and CDR2 FYNNEI come from the germline V gene. The CDR3 region is CADRQGLTNYGYTF. The DNA of the CDR3 is TGTGCCGACCGACAGGGCCTTACTAACTATGGCTACACCTTC.

With respect to this clone: The sample has other DNA sequences that encode this CDR3 too. CDR3 region: CASSVGRGETQYF. CDR3 bases: TGTGCCAGCAGCGTCGGAAGGGGGGAGACCCAGTACTTC. The V call is TRBV9, the J call TRBJ2-5, with a possible D match to TRBD1 (6 bases). The CDR3 is made up of 13 amino acids. Germline assignment: CDR1 SGDLS and CDR2 YYNGEE. The ends were cut back, 2 bases at V and 5 bases at J, with 10 bases in the middle.

This clone has only one observation. This chain links TRBV28 with TRBJ1-5; unclear D gene. This CDR3 comprises 15 residues. Germline assignment: CDR1 MDHEN and CDR2 SYDVKM. V was pared by 5 bases and J by 6 bases, with 17 bases between. The CDR3 region has the DNA TGTGCCAGCAGTGCGAACGGCAAGGGCGGTCAGCCCCAGCATTTT. This encodes CASSANGKGGQPQHF. The full variable domain, rest sourced from reference TRBV28 and TRBJ1-5, is DVKVTQSSRYLVKRTGEKVFLECVQDMDHENMFWYRQDPGLGLRLIYFSYDVKMKEKGDIPEGYSVSREKKERFSLILESASTNQTSMYLCASSANGKGGQPQHFGDGTRLSIL.

This chain uses TRBV6-4 with TRBJ1-5; perhaps TRBD1 as D (6 bases). Germline CDR1 MRHNA, CDR2 SNTAGT. V was clipped by 8 bases and J by 2 bases, with 19 bases between them. The CDR3 consists of 16 residues. CDR3 sequence (DNA): TGTGCCAGCTCGGGGCTGGGCAGGGGTCGCAATCAGCCCCAGCATTTT. Encoded protein: CASSGLGRGRNQPQHF.

V usage is TRBV7-3 and J usage is TRBJ2-1, with D possibly matching TRBD1 (5 bases). The V gene lost 5 bases and the J gene lost 6 bases, with 14 bases spanning the gap. The CDR3 is made up of 14 amino acids. Germline V gene data show CDR1 as SGHTA and CDR2 as FQGTGA. The CDR3 loop is CASSPLGQPNEQFF. The CDR3 region has the DNA TGTGCCAGCAGCCCTTTGGGGCAACCCAATGAGCAGTTCTTC.

The chain has TRBV5-1 and TRBJ2-2; possible D gene TRBD2, 7 bases. CDR1 is SGHRS and CDR2 is YFSETQ in the germline V gene. Trimming stripped 6 bases from V and 3 bases from J, with 15 bases between. The CDR3 is 15 amino acids. CDR3 in amino acids: CASTRGAIYTGELFF. The CDR3 nucleotides are TGCGCCAGCACCCGGGGGGCAATTTACACCGGGGAGCTGTTTTTT.